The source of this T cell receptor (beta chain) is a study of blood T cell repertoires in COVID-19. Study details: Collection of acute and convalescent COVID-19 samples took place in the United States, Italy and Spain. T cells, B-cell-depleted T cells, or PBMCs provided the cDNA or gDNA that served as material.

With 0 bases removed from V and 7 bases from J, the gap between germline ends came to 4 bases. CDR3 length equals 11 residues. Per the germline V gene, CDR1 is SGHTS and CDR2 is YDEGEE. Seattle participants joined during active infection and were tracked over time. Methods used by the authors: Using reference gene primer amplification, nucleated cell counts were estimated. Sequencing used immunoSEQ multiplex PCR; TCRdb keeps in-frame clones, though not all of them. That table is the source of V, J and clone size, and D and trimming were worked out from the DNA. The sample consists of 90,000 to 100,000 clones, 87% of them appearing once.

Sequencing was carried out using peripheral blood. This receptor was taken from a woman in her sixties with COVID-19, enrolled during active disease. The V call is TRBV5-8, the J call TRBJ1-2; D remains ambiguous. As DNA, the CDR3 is TGTGCCAGCAGCTTGGCTCCTGGCTACACCTTC. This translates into CASSLAPGYTF.